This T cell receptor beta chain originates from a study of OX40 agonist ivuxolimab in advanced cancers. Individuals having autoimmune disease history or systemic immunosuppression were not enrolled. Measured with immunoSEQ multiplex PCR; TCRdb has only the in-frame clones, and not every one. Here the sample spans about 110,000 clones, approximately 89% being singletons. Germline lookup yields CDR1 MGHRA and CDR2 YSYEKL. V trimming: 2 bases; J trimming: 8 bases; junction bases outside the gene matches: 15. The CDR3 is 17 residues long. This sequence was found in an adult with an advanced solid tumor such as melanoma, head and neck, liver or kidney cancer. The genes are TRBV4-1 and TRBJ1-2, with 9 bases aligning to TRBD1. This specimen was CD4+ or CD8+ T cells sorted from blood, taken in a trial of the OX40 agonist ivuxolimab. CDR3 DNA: TGCGCCAGCAGCCAAACCGGACAGGGGTTTCTTCTTAGGGGCTACACCTTC. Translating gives CASSQTGQGFLLRGYTF.